A single sample is the source of the 28 T cell receptor beta chains below, sequenced in a study of blood T cell repertoires in COVID-19. This table comes from immunoSEQ multiplex PCR, and its TCRdb copy is limited to in-frame clones, with some not included. The top ten hold approximately 25% of the sample, which has more than 95,000 clones, roughly 85% seen once. The sample comprised peripheral blood. These receptor sequences come from a human donor in a cohort sampled during active COVID-19.

This chain uses TRBV6-5 with TRBJ2-3; a possible D gene is TRBD1 (5 bases). V was shortened by 6 bases and J by 2 bases, with 12 bases between the two germline ends. CDR1 and CDR2 from the germline V gene are MNHEY and SVGAGI. This CDR3 is 14 amino acids long. CDR3 protein: CASRSREDTDTQYF. The CDR3 DNA sequence: TGTGCCAGCAGATCCAGGGAAGACACAGATACGCAGTATTTT.

The CDR3 DNA follows: TGTGCCAGCAGCTTACCCTTGCAGGGGGCTGGTGGCTACACCTTC. This gives the protein CASSLPLQGAGGYTF. The chain is built from TRBV7-9 and TRBJ1-2; 8 bases map to TRBD1. The CDR3 runs to 15 residues. Per the germline V gene, CDR1 is SEHNR and CDR2 is FQNEAQ (reference sequence). V lost 2 bases to trimming and J lost 7 bases; unmatched junction nucleotides: 9.

This chain uses TRBV6-2 or TRBV6-3 with TRBJ1-2; D possibly corresponds to TRBD1 (6 bases). Trimming pared 5 bases from V and 6 bases from J, leaving 19 bases between. Germline V gene sequence: CDR1 MNHEY, CDR2 SVGEGT. The length of the CDR3 is 15 residues. Here the CDR3 reads CASSRGSVTGNGYTF. Here the CDR3 DNA reads TGTGCCAGCAGTAGGGGTTCTGTCACAGGGAATGGCTACACCTTC.

The genes are TRBV28 and TRBJ2-1; 10 positions agree with TRBD2. This CDR3 has 15 amino acids. Losses at the gene ends were 8 bases for V and 5 bases for J; bases not matched to a gene: 9. The germline CDR1 and CDR2 sequences are MDHEN and SYDVKM. In nucleotides, the CDR3 is TGTGCCAGCCTACGGGCTAGCGGGGGAGACAATGAGCAGTTCTTC. Encoded protein: CASLRASGGDNEQFF.

The chain couples TRBV5-1 to TRBJ1-2; 8 nucleotides agree with TRBD1. The CDR3 runs 15 residues. Germline V lookup: CDR1 SGHRS, CDR2 YFSETQ. V lost 4 bases to trimming and J lost 4 bases; unmatched junction nucleotides: 9. The CDR3 DNA reads TGCGCCAGCAGCGCGAGGACAGGGCTGGGCTATGGCTACACCTTC. Amino acids: CASSARTGLGYGYTF.

The chain recombines TRBV24-1 with TRBJ1-2; 10 nucleotides match TRBD1. CDR3 length equals 15 residues. Germline lookup yields CDR1 KGHDR and CDR2 SFDVKD. Trimming removed 3 bases from V and 3 bases from J; junction bases left unmatched: 3. This chain's CDR3 is CATSDRTGGDYGYTF. DNA of the CDR3: TGTGCCACCAGTGATCGGACAGGGGGAGACTATGGCTACACCTTC.

The V gene is TRBV6-6, the J gene TRBJ1-1; 7 bases are shared with TRBD1. The CDR3 extends over 16 amino acids. CDR1 is MNHNY, CDR2 SVGAGI, per germline (reference sequence). V lost 2 bases, J lost 2 bases, and 8 bases stayed unmatched. CDR3 amino acids: CASSYPNRGQNTEAFF. The CDR3 nucleotides read TGTGCCAGCAGTTACCCCAACAGGGGACAAAACACTGAAGCTTTCTTT.

The chain recombines TRBV28 with TRBJ1-4, with 7 bases identical to TRBD1. CDR1 is MDHEN and CDR2 is SYDVKM in the germline V gene. V lost 2 bases to trimming and J lost 7 bases; unmatched junction nucleotides: 13. The CDR3 sequence is 17 residues long. In nucleotides, the CDR3 is TGTGCCAGCAGTTTACAAGTGGTGGCAGGGGGGACTGAAAAACTGTTTTTT. It yields the protein CASSLQVVAGGTEKLFF.

Written as DNA, the CDR3 is TGTGCCAGCAGCGAGGGGTTAATAGACGAGCAGTACTTC. Protein sequence: CASSEGLIDEQYF. The rearrangement joins TRBV9 to TRBJ2-7; TRBD1 might be the D (5 bases). Trimming took 3 bases from V and 5 from J, leaving 12 bases between them. CDR1 and CDR2 (germline): SGDLS, YYNGEE. This CDR3 has 13 amino acids.

The chain combines TRBV19 with TRBJ2-1; weak D call: TRBD2 (7 bases). This CDR3 region has 16 residues. V shed 7 bases and J shed 0 bases, with 16 bases lying between them. CDR1 is LNHDA and CDR2 is SQIVND in the germline V gene (reference sequence). As DNA, the CDR3 is TGTGCCAGTACAGCGGGAAGGGGGGGCTCCTACAATGAGCAGTTCTTC. As protein: CASTAGRGGSYNEQFF.

The chain employs TRBV5-1 and TRBJ1-3; no firm D call. The V end was cut by 0 bases, the J end by 0 bases, with 7 bases between. The length of the CDR3 is 15 residues. CDR1 and CDR2 from the germline V gene are SGHRS and YFSETQ. CDR3 DNA: TGCGCCAGCAGCTTGGACAGTCTCTCTGGAAACACCATATATTTT. Translation: CASSLDSLSGNTIYF. The full variable domain, with the rest looked up from reference TRBV5-1 and TRBJ1-3, is KAGVTQTPRYLIKTRGQQVTLSCSPISGHRSVSWYQQTPGQGLQFLFEYFSETQRNKGNFPGRFSGRQFSNSRSEMNVSTLELGDSALYLCASSLDSLSGNTIYFGEGSWLTVV.

V and J are TRBV19 and TRBJ1-5; D is unclear. V was clipped by 3 bases and J by 7 bases, with 19 bases between them. The CDR3 runs 16 residues. In germline, CDR1 is LNHDA, CDR2 SQIVND (reference sequence). The CDR3 DNA sequence: TGTGCCAGTAGTATGTCTGAGGCAAGCCTTGAACAGCCCCAGCATTTT. Protein sequence: CASSMSEASLEQPQHF.

This clone was recorded only once. The V and J genes are TRBV4-3 and TRBJ1-1, with TRBD1 identical over 7 bases. Germline CDR1 and CDR2: LGHNA and YSLEER. The V gene end was trimmed by 2 bases and the J gene end by 7 bases; junction bases not matched to a gene: 4. This CDR3 comprises 13 residues. In DNA form, the CDR3 reads TGCGCCAGCAGCCAACACAGGGGTATTGAAGCTTTCTTT. Translating gives CASSQHRGIEAFF.

This clone has only one observation. The chain uses TRBV27 and TRBJ1-4, with TRBD1 matching 7 bases. V shed 7 bases and J 6 bases; nucleotides not matched to a gene: 11. The CDR3 runs to 15 residues. Germline lookup yields CDR1 MNHEY and CDR2 SMNVEV (reference sequence). The CDR3 region has the DNA TGTGCCAGCACGCCCCTAGGCCAGGGGGATGAAAAACTGTTTTTT. Amino acids: CASTPLGQGDEKLFF. Using reference TRBV27 and TRBJ1-4 for the parts outside the CDR3, the full variable domain is EAQVTQNPRYLITVTGKKLTVTCSQNMNHEYMSWYRQDPGLGLRQIYYSMNVEVTDKGDVPEGYKVSRKEKRNFPLILESPSPNQTSLYFCASTPLGQGDEKLFFGSGTQLSVL.

V usage is TRBV3-1 (or the pseudogene TRBV3-2) and J usage is TRBJ2-4, with 7 bases aligning to TRBD2. The J segment lost 13 bases and the V segment lost 0 bases, leaving 9 bases of the junction unmatched. The CDR3 length is 14 residues. Looked up from germline, CDR1 is LGHDT and CDR2 is YNNKEL (reference sequence). The chain's CDR3 is CASSQDSGGGRQYF. The CDR3 nucleotides read TGTGCCAGCAGCCAAGATTCGGGGGGTGGGCGACAGTACTTC.

The rearrangement joins TRBV2 to TRBJ2-6; a weak D match, TRBD1 (6 bases). Per the germline V gene, CDR1 is SNHLY and CDR2 is FYNNEI. There are 17 residues in the CDR3. V lost 6 bases, J lost 4 bases, and 19 bases lay in between. In DNA, the CDR3 is TGTGCCAGCAGCGCCGGGTCACAGGGAGTAGGGGCCAACGTCCTGACTTTC. It encodes CASSAGSQGVGANVLTF. Full variable domain (rest looked up from reference TRBV2 and TRBJ2-6): EPEVTQTPSHQVTQMGQEVILRCVPISNHLYFYWYRQILGQKVEFLVSFYNNEISEKSEIFDDQFSVERPDGSNFTLKIRSTKLEDSAMYFCASSAGSQGVGANVLTFGAGSRLTVL.

This sequence joins TRBV11-2 and TRBJ2-7, with 9 bases lining up with TRBD2. V lost 3 bases and J lost 0; bases outside the gene matches: 9. This CDR3 is built from 17 residues. The germline V gene encodes CDR1 SGHAT and CDR2 FQNNGV. Written as DNA, the CDR3 is TGTGCCAGCAGCTTTACTAGCGGGTCGACAAGCTCCTACGAGCAGTACTTC. Its translation: CASSFTSGSTSSYEQYF.

A single count supports this clone. This chain uses TRBV4-2 with TRBJ1-2; 9 bases align to TRBD1. V shed 2 bases and J 5 bases; nucleotides not matched to a gene: 12. In germline, CDR1 is LGHNA, CDR2 YNFKEQ. CDR3 length equals 17 residues. The CDR3 nucleotides are TGTGCCAGCAGCCAATCCACCGGGACAGGGAACCCTTATGGCTACACCTTC. It codes for CASSQSTGTGNPYGYTF.

The chain is built from TRBV7-2 and TRBJ1-2, with TRBD1 as a possible D gene (6 bases). Looked up from germline, CDR1 is SGHTA and CDR2 is FQGNSA. This CDR3 comprises 16 residues. V was cut by 6 bases and J by 2 bases, with 19 bases left in between. The CDR3 loop is CASRKEGTTKNYGYTF. DNA of the CDR3: TGTGCCAGCAGAAAAGAGGGGACAACGAAGAACTATGGCTACACCTTC.

V usage is TRBV19 and J usage is TRBJ2-7, with a tentative D call TRBD2 (5 bases). The germline V and J ends were trimmed by 6 bases and 4 bases, with 19 bases remaining between them. Germline CDR1 reads LNHDA; CDR2 reads SQIVND (reference sequence). This CDR3 is built from 15 residues. Here the CDR3 reads CASSTSVGALYEQYF. In DNA form, the CDR3 reads TGTGCCAGTAGCACCTCGGTGGGAGCCCTATACGAGCAGTACTTC.

The chain recombines TRBV11-2 with TRBJ2-5, with D perhaps matching TRBD2 (6 bases). Germline V lookup: CDR1 SGHAT, CDR2 FQNNGV. CDR3 size: 12 residues. V gave up 4 bases and J gave up 3 bases, with 6 bases separating them. The DNA for the CDR3 is TGTGCCAGCAGCTGGGGGGAAGAGACCCAGTACTTC. Residues: CASSWGEETQYF. The full variable domain, with the rest looked up from reference TRBV11-2 and TRBJ2-5, is EAGVAQSPRYKIIEKRQSVAFWCNPISGHATLYWYQQILGQGPKLLIQFQNNGVVDDSQLPKDRFSAERLKGVDSTLKIQPAKLEDSAVYLCASSWGEETQYFGPGTRLLVL.

The chain uses TRBV3-1 (or the pseudogene TRBV3-2) and TRBJ1-4; maybe TRBD1 (5 bases). V was pared by 3 bases and J by 8 bases, with 10 bases between. Germline assignment: CDR1 LGHDT and CDR2 YNNKEL (reference sequence). This CDR3 contains 13 residues. The chain's CDR3 is CASSHRRAEKLFF. The CDR3 coding sequence is TGTGCCAGCAGCCACCGCAGGGCGGAAAAACTGTTTTTT.

J is TRBJ1-1 and V is TRBV7-2; TRBD1 agrees at 8 bases. This CDR3 has 14 residues. V was pared by 2 bases and J by 5 bases, with 4 bases of the junction left unmatched. Germline CDR1 SGHTA, CDR2 FQGNSA. The DNA of the CDR3 is TGTGCCAGCAGCTTATACAGGGGGGGTACTGAAGCTTTCTTT. Amino acid sequence: CASSLYRGGTEAFF.

This chain uses TRBV7-3 with TRBJ2-2, with 7 bases identical to TRBD2. Germline values: CDR1 SGHTA, CDR2 FQGTGA. CDR3 length equals 15 residues. Losses at the gene ends were 5 bases for V and 3 bases for J; bases not matched to a gene: 6. The CDR3 here is CASSNSGGYTGELFF. The CDR3 DNA follows: TGTGCCAGCAGCAATTCCGGGGGGTACACCGGGGAGCTGTTTTTT.

This chain links TRBV10-3 with TRBJ2-1, with 10 bases identical to TRBD2. Germline V lookup: CDR1 ENHRY, CDR2 SYGVKD. The V and J ends lost 11 bases and 0 bases, in that order; junction bases with no gene match: 16. The CDR3 extends over 18 amino acids. The CDR3 DNA reads TGTGCCTCCGGACGGGCGACTAGCGGGCGTTCCTCCTACAATGAGCAGTTCTTC. Protein product: CASGRATSGRSSYNEQFF.

The rearrangement links TRBV4-3 to TRBJ2-2, with D possibly TRBD2 on 6 matching bases. CDR1 LGHNA and CDR2 YSLEER come from the germline V gene. Trimming stripped 1 base from V and 0 bases from J, with 6 bases between. This CDR3 is built from 15 residues. The CDR3 region is CASSQGGANTGELFF. The CDR3 nucleotides are TGCGCCAGCAGCCAAGGGGGGGCGAACACCGGGGAGCTGTTTTTT.

CDR3: CASRWTVGNNEKLFF. In DNA form, the CDR3 reads TGTGCCAGCAGGTGGACCGTCGGGAATAATGAAAAACTGTTTTTT. V and J are TRBV28 and TRBJ1-4; D unclear. Trimming took off 6 bases at V and 4 bases at J, with 15 bases between the two ends. The length of the CDR3 is 15 residues. CDR1 MDHEN and CDR2 SYDVKM come from the germline V gene.

This clone turned up a few times. The chain carries TRBV30 and TRBJ1-4, with a tentative D call TRBD1 (6 bases). The length of the CDR3 is 16 residues. The germline CDR1 and CDR2 sequences are GTSNPN and SVGIG (reference sequence). V lost 1 base to trimming and J lost 8 bases, with 20 bases between them. CDR3 region: CAWSGSKGGPREKLFF. CDR3 nucleotides: TGTGCCTGGAGTGGATCAAAAGGGGGTCCAAGAGAAAAACTGTTTTTT.